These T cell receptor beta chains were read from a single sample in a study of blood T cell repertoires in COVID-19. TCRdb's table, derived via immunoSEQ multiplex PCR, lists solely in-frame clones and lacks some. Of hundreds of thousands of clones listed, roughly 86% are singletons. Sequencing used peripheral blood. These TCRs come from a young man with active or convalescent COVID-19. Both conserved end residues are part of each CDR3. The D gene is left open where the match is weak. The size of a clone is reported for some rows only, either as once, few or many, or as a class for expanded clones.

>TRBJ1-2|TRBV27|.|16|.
TGTGCCAGCAGTTTATTAGAACGGGCAGGGATTGATGGCTACACCTTC
CASSLLERAGIDGYTF
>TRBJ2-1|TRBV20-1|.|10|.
TGCAGTGCTCTCCACAATGAGCAGTTCTTC
CSALHNEQFF
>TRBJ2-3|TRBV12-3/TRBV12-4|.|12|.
TGTGCCAGCCACTTTCGGACAGATACGCAGTATTTT
CASHFRTDTQYF
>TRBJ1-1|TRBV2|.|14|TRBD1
TGTGCCAGCAGGATGGACAGGGGGAACACTGAAGCTTTCTTT
CASRMDRGNTEAFF
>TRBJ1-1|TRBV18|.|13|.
TGTGCCAGCTCACCCGACACGCCTACTGAAGCTTTCTTT
CASSPDTPTEAFF
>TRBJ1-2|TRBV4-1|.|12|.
TGCGCCAGCAGCCAAGAATGGACAGCTAGTGCCTTC
CASSQEWTASAF
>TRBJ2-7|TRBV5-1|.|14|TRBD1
TGCGCCAGCAGAGCCGGGACAGGATGGTACGAGCAGTACTTC
CASRAGTGWYEQYF
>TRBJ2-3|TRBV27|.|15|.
TGTGCCAGCAGTTTATCGATAGCGGGCACAGATACGCAGTATTTT
CASSLSIAGTDTQYF
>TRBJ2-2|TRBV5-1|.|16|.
TGCGCCAGCAGCTTAACCGGAAGTGGGCCCACCGGGGAGCTGTTTTTT
CASSLTGSGPTGELFF
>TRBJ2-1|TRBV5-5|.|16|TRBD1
TGTGCCAGCAGTTACCTTCCGACAGGGGTAGTCAATGAGCAGTTCTTC
CASSYLPTGVVNEQFF
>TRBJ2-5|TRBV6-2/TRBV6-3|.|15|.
TGTGCCAGCAGTTACTCAGGGGCAGTGGGGGAGACCCAGTACTTC
CASSYSGAVGETQYF
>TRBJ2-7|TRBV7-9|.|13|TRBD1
TGTGCCAGCAGCCGACAGGGTAGTGGAGAGCAGTACTTC
CASSRQGSGEQYF
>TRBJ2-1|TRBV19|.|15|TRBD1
TGTGCCAGTAGTAGGGTACAGGGGGCGCGGAATGAGCAGTTCTTC
CASSRVQGARNEQFF
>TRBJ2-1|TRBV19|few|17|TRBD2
TGTGCCAGTAGTATTGGACTAGCGGGGGGGTCCTTCCGGGAGCAGTTCTTC
CASSIGLAGGSFREQFF
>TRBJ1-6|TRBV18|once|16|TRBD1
TGTGCCAGCTCACCAGGGGACAGGGGGCATAATTCACCCCTCCACTTT
CASSPGDRGHNSPLHF
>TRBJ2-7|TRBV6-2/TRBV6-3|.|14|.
TGTGCCAGCAGTTACGCAGGGCACTCCTACGAGCAGTACTTC
CASSYAGHSYEQYF
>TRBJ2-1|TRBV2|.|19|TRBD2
TGTGCCAGCAGTGAAAGTTTGGGGCTCCAGCGGGGATCATACAATGAGCAGTTCTTC
CASSESLGLQRGSYNEQFF
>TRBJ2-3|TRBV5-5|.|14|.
TGTGCCAGCAGCCGCCCGAGTTCCACAGATACGCAGTATTTT
CASSRPSSTDTQYF
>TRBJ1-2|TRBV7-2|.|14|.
TGTGCCAGCAGCGTGTCGGGGTTGGGCTATGGCTACACCTTC
CASSVSGLGYGYTF
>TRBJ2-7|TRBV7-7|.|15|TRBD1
TGTGCCAGCAGCTTAGGTGGGACAGGGCTTGGCGAGCAGTACTTC
CASSLGGTGLGEQYF
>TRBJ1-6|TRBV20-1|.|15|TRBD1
TGCAGTGCTAGTTTGACAGGGGGGAGTAATTCACCCCTCCACTTT
CSASLTGGSNSPLHF
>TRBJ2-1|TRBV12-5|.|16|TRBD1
TGTGCTAGTGGTTTGGGAGGGGGCGTCGCCTACAATGAGCAGTTCTTC
CASGLGGGVAYNEQFF
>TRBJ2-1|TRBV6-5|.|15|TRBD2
TGTGCCAGCAGTCTCGGACTAGCCCCCTACAATGAGCAGTTCTTC
CASSLGLAPYNEQFF
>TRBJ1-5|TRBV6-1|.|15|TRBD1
TGTGCCAGCAGCTCAGGGACAGGGGGGAATCAGCCCCAGCATTTT
CASSSGTGGNQPQHF
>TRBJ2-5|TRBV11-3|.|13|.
TGTGCCAGCAGCTCAGACAGCGTGGAGACCCAGTACTTC
CASSSDSVETQYF
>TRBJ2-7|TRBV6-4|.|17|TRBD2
TGTGCCAGCAGTGACACGGGTCGAGCGGGGGGGACCTACGAGCAGTACTTC
CASSDTGRAGGTYEQYF
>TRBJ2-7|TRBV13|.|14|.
TGTGCCAGCAGCTTAGTCGGGTCCTCCTACGAGCAGTACTTC
CASSLVGSSYEQYF
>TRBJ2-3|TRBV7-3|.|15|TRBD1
TGTGCCAGCAGTCGGACAGGGGGCTTTGCCGATACGCAGTATTTT
CASSRTGGFADTQYF
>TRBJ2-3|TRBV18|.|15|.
TGTGCCAGCTCATTCTTTGGGACAAGTACAGATACGCAGTATTTT
CASSFFGTSTDTQYF
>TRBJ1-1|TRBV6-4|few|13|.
TGTGCCAGCAGTCTAAAAATGAACACTGAAGCTTTCTTT
CASSLKMNTEAFF
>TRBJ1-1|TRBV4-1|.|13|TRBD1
TGCGCCAGCAGCCACCCGGGACAGGGTGGTGGTTTCTTT
CASSHPGQGGGFF
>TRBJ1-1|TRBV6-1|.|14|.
TGTGCCAGCAGTGAATTGGGGGGGGACACTGAAGCTTTCTTT
CASSELGGDTEAFF
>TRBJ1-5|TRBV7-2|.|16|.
TGTGCCAGCAGCGAAGACGGGTTTCTGGGCAATCAGCCCCAGCATTTT
CASSEDGFLGNQPQHF
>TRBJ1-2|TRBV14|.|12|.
TGTGCCAGCAGCCAACGGTTCCATGGCTACACCTTC
CASSQRFHGYTF
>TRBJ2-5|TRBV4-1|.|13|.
TGCGCCAGCAGCCTGAACAGGGAAGAGACCCAGTACTTC
CASSLNREETQYF
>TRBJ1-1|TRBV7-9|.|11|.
TGTGCCAGCACAAACAGGACTGAAGCTTTCTTT
CASTNRTEAFF
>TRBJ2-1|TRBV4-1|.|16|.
TGCGCCAGCAGCCCCAAAGAAGAGCTCTCCTACAATGAGCAGTTCTTC
CASSPKEELSYNEQFF
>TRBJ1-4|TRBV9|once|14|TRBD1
TGTGCCAGCAGCGTAGCAGGGGGCTTTGAAAAACTGTTTTTT
CASSVAGGFEKLFF
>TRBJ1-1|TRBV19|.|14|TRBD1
TGTGCCAGTAGTGACAGGGGGCTTCGTACTGAAGCTTTCTTT
CASSDRGLRTEAFF
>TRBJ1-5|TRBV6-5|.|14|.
TGTGCCAGCAGCGTGGGGGGTGGCAATCAGCCCCAGCATTTT
CASSVGGGNQPQHF